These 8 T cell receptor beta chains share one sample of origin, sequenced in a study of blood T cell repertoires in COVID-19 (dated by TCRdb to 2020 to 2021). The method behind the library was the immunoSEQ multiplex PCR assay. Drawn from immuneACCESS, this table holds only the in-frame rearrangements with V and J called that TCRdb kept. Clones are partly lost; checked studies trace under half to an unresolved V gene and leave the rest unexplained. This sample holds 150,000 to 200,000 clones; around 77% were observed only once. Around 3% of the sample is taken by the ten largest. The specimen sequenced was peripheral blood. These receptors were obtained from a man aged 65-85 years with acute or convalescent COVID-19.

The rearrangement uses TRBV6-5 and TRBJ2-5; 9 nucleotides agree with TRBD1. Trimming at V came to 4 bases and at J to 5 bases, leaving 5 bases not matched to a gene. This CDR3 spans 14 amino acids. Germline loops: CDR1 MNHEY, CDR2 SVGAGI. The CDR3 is CASSSKQGAETQYF. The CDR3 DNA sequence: TGTGCCAGCAGTTCCAAACAGGGGGCCGAGACCCAGTACTTC.

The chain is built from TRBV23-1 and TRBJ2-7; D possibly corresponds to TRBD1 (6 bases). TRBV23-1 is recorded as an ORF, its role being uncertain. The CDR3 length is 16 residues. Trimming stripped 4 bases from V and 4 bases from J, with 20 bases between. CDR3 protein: CASSPASGTPCYEQYF. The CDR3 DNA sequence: TGCGCCAGCAGTCCCGCCTCCGGGACACCATGTTACGAGCAGTACTTC.

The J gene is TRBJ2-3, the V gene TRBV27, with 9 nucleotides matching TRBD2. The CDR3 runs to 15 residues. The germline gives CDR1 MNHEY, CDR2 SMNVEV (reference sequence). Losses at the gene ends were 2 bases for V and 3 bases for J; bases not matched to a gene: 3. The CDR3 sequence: CASSLAGGPTDTQYF. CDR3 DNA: TGTGCCAGCAGTTTAGCGGGGGGGCCTACAGATACGCAGTATTTT.

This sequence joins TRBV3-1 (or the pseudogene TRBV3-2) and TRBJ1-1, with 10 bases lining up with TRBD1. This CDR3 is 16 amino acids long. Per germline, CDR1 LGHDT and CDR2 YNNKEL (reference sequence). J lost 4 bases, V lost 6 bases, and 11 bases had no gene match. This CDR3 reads CASSFGTGDAGTEAFF. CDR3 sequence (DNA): TGTGCCAGCAGTTTCGGGACAGGGGATGCGGGCACTGAAGCTTTCTTT.

The CDR3 loop is CASTTSVGTGGYEQYF. CDR3 nucleotide sequence: TGTGCCAGCACCACGTCGGTCGGGACAGGGGGCTACGAGCAGTACTTC. The rearrangement joins TRBV11-2 to TRBJ2-7; TRBD1 matches at 11 bases. The ends lost 7 bases at V and 3 bases at J; junction bases unmatched: 11. Per germline, CDR1 SGHAT and CDR2 FQNNGV. CDR3 length: 16 amino acids.

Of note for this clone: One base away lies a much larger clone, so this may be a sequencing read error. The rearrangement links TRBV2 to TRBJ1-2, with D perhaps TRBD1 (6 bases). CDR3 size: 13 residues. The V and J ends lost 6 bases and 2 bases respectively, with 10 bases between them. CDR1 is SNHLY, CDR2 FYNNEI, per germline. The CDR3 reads CASSPDRNYGYTF. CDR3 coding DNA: TGTGCCAGCAGCCCCGACAGGAACTATGGCTACACCTTC.

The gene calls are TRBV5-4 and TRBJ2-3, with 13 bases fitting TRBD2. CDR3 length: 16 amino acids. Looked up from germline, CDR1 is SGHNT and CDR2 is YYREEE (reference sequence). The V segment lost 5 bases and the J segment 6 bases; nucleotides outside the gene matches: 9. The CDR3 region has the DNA TGTGCCAGCAGTCCTACTAGCGGGGGGGCCGGCGATACGCAGTATTTT. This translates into CASSPTSGGAGDTQYF.

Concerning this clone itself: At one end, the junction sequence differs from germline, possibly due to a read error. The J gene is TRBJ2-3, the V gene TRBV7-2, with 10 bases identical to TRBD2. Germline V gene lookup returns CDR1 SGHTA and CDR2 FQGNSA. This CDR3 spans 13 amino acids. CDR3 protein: CASSLAGEHTQYF. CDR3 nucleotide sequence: TGTGCCAGCAGCCTAGCGGGAGAGCATACGCAGTATTTT.